These T cell receptor beta chains were read from a single sample in a study of memory CD4+ T cells and cytomegalovirus serostatus. Generated by immunoSEQ multiplex PCR, the TCRdb table keeps only in-frame clones and is missing some. The sample consists of 50,000 to 70,000 clones, over 70% of them appearing once. The sample consisted of memory CD4+ T cells from blood. These receptors originate from an adult in good health and CMV-seropositive. Each CDR3 is given with its conserved first and last residue. The D gene is left open where the match is weak. Clone size is given for some rows only: seen once, a few or many times, or a class if the clone is expanded.

J | D | length | size | V | CDR3 | DNA
TRBJ2-2 | . | 13 | . | TRBV7-2 | CASSLVIPGELFF | TGTGCCAGCAGCTTAGTTATCCCCGGGGAGCTGTTTTTT
TRBJ2-7 | . | 13 | . | TRBV15 | CATSRDGSYEQYF | TGTGCCACCAGCAGGGACGGTTCCTACGAGCAGTACTTC
TRBJ2-2 | . | 16 | . | TRBV18 | CASSPRQRQQGGELFF | TGTGCCAGCTCACCGAGACAGAGGCAACAAGGCGGGGAGCTGTTTTTT
TRBJ1-5 | . | 14 | . | TRBV28 | CASIVGSGGQPQHF | TGTGCCAGCATTGTAGGGAGCGGCGGTCAGCCCCAGCATTTT
TRBJ1-2 | . | 13 | . | TRBV27 | CASSSTGGYGYTF | TGTGCCAGCAGTAGCACAGGAGGCTATGGCTACACCTTC
TRBJ1-3 | TRBD1 | 15 | . | TRBV11-2 | CASSASTGIGNTIYF | TGTGCCAGCAGCGCCTCGACAGGGATTGGAAACACCATATATTTT
TRBJ1-1 | . | 14 | . | TRBV7-8 | CASSPRGGNTEAFF | TGTGCCAGCAGCCCAAGGGGGGGCAACACTGAAGCTTTCTTT
TRBJ1-3 | . | 13 | . | TRBV19 | CASMMGRRNTIYF | TGTGCCAGTATGATGGGGCGGCGAAACACCATATATTTT
TRBJ2-7 | TRBD2 | 14 | . | TRBV28 | CASTGLAGPYEQYF | TGTGCCAGCACGGGACTAGCGGGACCCTACGAGCAGTACTTC
TRBJ1-5 | . | 14 | . | TRBV30 | CAWSGGMGNQPQHF | TGTGCCTGGAGTGGGGGAATGGGGAATCAGCCCCAGCATTTT
TRBJ2-6 | . | 18 | few | TRBV7-3 | CASSLKGTQLSGANVLTF | TGTGCCAGCAGCTTAAAAGGGACCCAACTCTCTGGGGCCAACGTCCTGACTTTC
TRBJ1-6 | TRBD1 | 15 | . | TRBV6-5 | CASSYAGGDNSPLHF | TGTGCCAGCAGTTACGCAGGGGGCGATAATTCACCCCTCCACTTT
TRBJ1-1 | TRBD1 | 12 | . | TRBV5-4 | CASSPGTGRTFF | TGTGCCAGCAGCCCCGGGACAGGGAGGACTTTCTTT
TRBJ2-7 | TRBD2 | 16 | . | TRBV7-6 | CASSLEGTRSPYEQYF | TGTGCCAGCAGCTTAGAGGGGACTAGGTCCCCTTACGAGCAGTACTTC
TRBJ1-2 | . | 15 | . | TRBV2 | CASSETRRVSDGYTF | TGTGCCAGCAGTGAAACCCGGCGGGTGTCTGATGGCTACACCTTC
TRBJ2-3 | TRBD1 | 15 | . | TRBV6-6 | CASSKRQGSTDTQYF | TGTGCCAGCAGCAAGAGACAGGGAAGCACAGATACGCAGTATTTT
TRBJ2-1 | TRBD1 | 17 | . | TRBV28 | CASSVDRGRSPRGEQFF | TGTGCCAGCAGTGTGGACAGGGGGCGGTCCCCTAGAGGTGAGCAGTTCTTC
TRBJ1-3 | TRBD1 | 15 | . | TRBV15 | CATSMGDSSGNTIYF | TGTGCCACCAGTATGGGGGACAGCTCTGGAAACACCATATATTTT
TRBJ2-5 | TRBD2 | 16 | . | TRBV19 | CASRDPAGGPSETQYF | TGTGCCAGTAGAGATCCGGCGGGAGGGCCCTCGGAGACCCAGTACTTC
TRBJ2-4 | . | 14 | once | TRBV9 | CASSAGDGRNIQYF | TGTGCCAGCAGCGCCGGAGATGGGAGGAACATTCAGTACTTC
TRBJ2-7 | . | 13 | . | TRBV10-3 | CAISESRTYEQYF | TGTGCCATCAGTGAGTCGAGGACCTACGAGCAGTACTTC
TRBJ2-4 | . | 15 | . | TRBV21-1 | CASSKGRQAKNIQYF | TGTGCCAGCAGCAAAGGACGACAGGCCAAAAACATTCAGTACTTC
TRBJ2-5 | TRBD1 | 15 | . | TRBV5-4 | CASSPRDRIQETQYF | TGTGCCAGCAGCCCCCGGGACAGGATACAAGAGACCCAGTACTTC
TRBJ1-5 | . | 17 | . | TRBV19 | CASSRTQTGPSNQPQHF | TGTGCCAGTAGTCGAACCCAGACAGGCCCAAGCAATCAGCCCCAGCATTTT
TRBJ2-1 | . | 17 | . | TRBV11-3 | CASSPKGQFSGYNEQFF | TGTGCCAGCAGCCCTAAGGGCCAGTTTTCGGGGTACAATGAGCAGTTCTTC
TRBJ1-1 | . | 11 | . | TRBV30 | CAWSGLDGAFF | TGTGCCTGGAGTGGCCTAGATGGGGCTTTCTTT
TRBJ2-3 | . | 8 | . | TRBV20-1 | CSATWKYF | TGCAGTGCTACGTGGAAGTATTTT
TRBJ2-6 | . | 15 | . | TRBV7-9 | CASSSLTAGANVLTF | TGTGCCAGCAGCTCACTCACGGCGGGGGCCAACGTCCTGACTTTC
TRBJ1-5 | . | 15 | few | TRBV6-6 | CASSYLQGGDQPQHF | TGTGCCAGCAGTTACCTCCAGGGTGGTGATCAGCCCCAGCATTTT
TRBJ2-4 | . | 11 | . | TRBV29-1 | CSVEAQNIQYF | TGCAGCGTTGAAGCACAGAACATTCAGTACTTC
TRBJ1-1 | . | 14 | . | TRBV5-1 | CASRNRALNTEAFF | TGCGCCAGCAGAAACAGGGCTCTGAACACTGAAGCTTTCTTT
TRBJ2-6 | . | 13 | . | TRBV30 | CAWIPGGANVLTF | TGTGCCTGGATTCCCGGTGGGGCCAACGTCCTGACTTTC
TRBJ2-7 | . | 14 | few | TRBV28 | CASSTVTGTAEQYF | TGTGCCAGCAGTACAGTAACAGGGACGGCCGAGCAGTACTTC
TRBJ1-1 | TRBD1 | 14 | . | TRBV6-1 | CASSRRDRGPEAFF | TGTGCCAGCTCCAGACGGGACAGGGGCCCTGAAGCTTTCTTT
TRBJ2-2 | TRBD2 | 16 | . | TRBV2 | CASSEGASGTPGELFF | TGTGCCAGCAGTGAAGGCGCTAGCGGGACCCCCGGGGAGCTGTTTTTT